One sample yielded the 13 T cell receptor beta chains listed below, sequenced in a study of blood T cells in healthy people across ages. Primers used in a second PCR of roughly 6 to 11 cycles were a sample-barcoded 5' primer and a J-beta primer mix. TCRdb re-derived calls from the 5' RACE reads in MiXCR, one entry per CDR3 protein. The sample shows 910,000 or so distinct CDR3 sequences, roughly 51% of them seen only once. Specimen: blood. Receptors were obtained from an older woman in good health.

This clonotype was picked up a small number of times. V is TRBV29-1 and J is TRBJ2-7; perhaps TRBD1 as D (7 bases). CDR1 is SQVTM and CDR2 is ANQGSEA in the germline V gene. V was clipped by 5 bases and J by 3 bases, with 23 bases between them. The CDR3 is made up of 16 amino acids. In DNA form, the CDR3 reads TGCAGCGTTAGGGGGGTGAGCGGACAGGTAAACTACGAGCAGTACTTC. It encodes CSVRGVSGQVNYEQYF.

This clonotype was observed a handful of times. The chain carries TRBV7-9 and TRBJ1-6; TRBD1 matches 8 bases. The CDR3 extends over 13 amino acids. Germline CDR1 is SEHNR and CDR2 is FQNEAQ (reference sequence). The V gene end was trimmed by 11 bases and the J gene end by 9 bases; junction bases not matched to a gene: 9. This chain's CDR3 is CAVWTGLSSPLHF. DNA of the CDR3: TGTGCCGTTTGGACAGGGTTGAGTTCACCCCTCCACTTT.

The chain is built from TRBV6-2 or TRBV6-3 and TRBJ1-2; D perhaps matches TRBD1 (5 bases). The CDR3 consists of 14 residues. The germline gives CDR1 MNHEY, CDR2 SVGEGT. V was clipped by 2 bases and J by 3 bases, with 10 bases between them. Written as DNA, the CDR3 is TGTGCCAGCAGTTACCTTAAGACAGACTATGGCTACACCTTC. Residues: CASSYLKTDYGYTF.

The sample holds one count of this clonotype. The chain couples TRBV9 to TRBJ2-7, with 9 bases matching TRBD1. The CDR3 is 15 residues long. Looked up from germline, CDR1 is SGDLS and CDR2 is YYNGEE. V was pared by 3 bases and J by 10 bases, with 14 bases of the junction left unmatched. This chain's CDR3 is CASSGGGDRESAQYF. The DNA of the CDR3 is TGTGCCAGCAGCGGCGGAGGGGACAGGGAGTCGGCCCAGTACTTC. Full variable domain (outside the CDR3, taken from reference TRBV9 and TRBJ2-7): DSGVTQTPKHLITATGQRVTLRCSPRSGDLSVYWYQQSLDQGLQFLIQYYNGEERAKGNILERFSAQQFPDLHSELNLSSLELGDSALYFCASSGGGDRESAQYFGPGTRLTVT.

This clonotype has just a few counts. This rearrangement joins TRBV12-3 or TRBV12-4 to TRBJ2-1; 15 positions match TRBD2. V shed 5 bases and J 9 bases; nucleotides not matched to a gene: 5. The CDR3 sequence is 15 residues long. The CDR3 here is CASSTGTSGGSEQFF. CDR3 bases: TGTGCCAGCAGTACCGGGACTAGCGGGGGGTCTGAGCAGTTCTTC.

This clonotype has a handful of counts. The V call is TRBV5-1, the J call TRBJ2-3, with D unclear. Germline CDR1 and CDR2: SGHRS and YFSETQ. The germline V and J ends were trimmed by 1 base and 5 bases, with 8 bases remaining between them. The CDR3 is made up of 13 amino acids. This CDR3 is CASSLRGIDTQYF. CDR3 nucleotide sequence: TGCGCCAGCAGCTTGAGAGGCATAGATACGCAGTATTTT.

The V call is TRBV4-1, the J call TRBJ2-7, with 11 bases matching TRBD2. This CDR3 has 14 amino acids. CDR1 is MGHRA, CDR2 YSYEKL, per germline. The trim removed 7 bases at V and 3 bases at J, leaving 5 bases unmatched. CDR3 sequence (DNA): TGCGCCAGCACCAGACTAGCGGGAAACTACGAGCAGTACTTC. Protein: CASTRLAGNYEQYF.

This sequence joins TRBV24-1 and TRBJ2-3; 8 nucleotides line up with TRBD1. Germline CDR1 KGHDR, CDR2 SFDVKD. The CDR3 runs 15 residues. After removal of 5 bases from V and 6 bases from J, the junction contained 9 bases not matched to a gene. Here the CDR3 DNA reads TGTGCCACCAGTGTACCGGGACAGGCGCCCGATACGCAGTATTTT. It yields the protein CATSVPGQAPDTQYF.

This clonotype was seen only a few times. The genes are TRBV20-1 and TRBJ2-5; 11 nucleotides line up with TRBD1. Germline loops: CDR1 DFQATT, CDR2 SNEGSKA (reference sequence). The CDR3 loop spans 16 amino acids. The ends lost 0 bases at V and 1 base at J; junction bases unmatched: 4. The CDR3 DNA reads TGCAGTGCTAGAGACGGGACAGGGGGTTTCCAAGAGACCCAGTACTTC. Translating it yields CSARDGTGGFQETQYF.

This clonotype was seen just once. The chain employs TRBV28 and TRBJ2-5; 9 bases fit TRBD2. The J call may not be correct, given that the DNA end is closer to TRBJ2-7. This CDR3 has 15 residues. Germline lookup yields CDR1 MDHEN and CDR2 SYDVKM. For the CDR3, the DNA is TGTGCCAGCAGAGCGGGAGGAGGGCAGTCCTACGAGCAGTACTTC. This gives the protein CASRAGGGQSYEQYF.

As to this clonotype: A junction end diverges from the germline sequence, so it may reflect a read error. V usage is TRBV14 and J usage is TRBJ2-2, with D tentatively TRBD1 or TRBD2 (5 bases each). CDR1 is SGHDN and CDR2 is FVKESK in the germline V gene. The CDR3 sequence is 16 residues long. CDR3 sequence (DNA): TGTGCCAGCAGTCAAGATGGGGGAATGCACACCGGGGAGCTGTTTTTT. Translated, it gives CASSQDGGMHTGELFF.

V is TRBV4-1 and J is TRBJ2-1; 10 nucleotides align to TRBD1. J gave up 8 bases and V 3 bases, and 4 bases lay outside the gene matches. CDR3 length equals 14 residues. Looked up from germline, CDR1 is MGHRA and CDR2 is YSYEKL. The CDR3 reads CASSHRQGAHEQFF. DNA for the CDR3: TGCGCCAGCAGCCACAGACAGGGGGCCCATGAGCAGTTCTTC.

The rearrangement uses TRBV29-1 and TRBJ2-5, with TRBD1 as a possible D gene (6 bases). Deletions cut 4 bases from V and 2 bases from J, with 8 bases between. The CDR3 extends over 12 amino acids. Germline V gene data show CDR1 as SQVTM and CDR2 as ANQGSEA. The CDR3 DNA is TGCAGCGTTGGGGGGCTACAAGAGACCCAGTACTTC. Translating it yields CSVGGLQETQYF.